The 6 T cell receptor beta chains below were found in one sample sequenced in a study of identical twins (dated by TCRdb to about 2016). The library relied on 5' RACE. Data came from an Illumina HiSeq 2000. TCRdb reworked the public reads: Q25 trimming with fastp, MiXCR clone assembly, productive beta chains retained. Every entry covers one CDR3 protein and lists the most common genes and DNA from its rows. The sample includes about 240,000 distinct CDR3 sequences, with 10% observed a single time. The ten largest clones add up to roughly 10% of the sample. The sample was memory T cells sorted from blood. The cell subset or site label here, explained by the study, means: CD45RO+ enriched T cells. All receptors derive from a man aged 50-60 years in good health.

CDR3 protein: CASSLPGVEQFF. The CDR3 DNA reads TGTGCCAGCAGCCTGCCCGGAGTCGAGCAGTTCTTC. This rearrangement joins TRBV12-3 or TRBV12-4 to TRBJ2-1; D gene uncertain. V was trimmed by 6 bases and J by 10 bases, leaving 13 bases between them. The CDR3 sequence is 12 residues long.

Ten or more counts support this clonotype. The chain links TRBV29-1 to TRBJ2-7; the D gene is possibly TRBD2 (5 bases). Germline V lookup: CDR1 SQVTM, CDR2 ANQGSEA. V shed 4 bases and J shed 6 bases, with 10 bases lying between them. This CDR3 is 11 amino acids long. CDR3 in DNA: TGCAGCGTTGGGAGAGGGTCCGAGCAGTACTTC. It yields the protein CSVGRGSEQYF.

This clonotype has ten or more counts. The V and J genes are TRBV7-8 and TRBJ1-1; 7 positions agree with TRBD1. Unmatched junction bases numbered 6, after V lost 6 bases and J lost 11 bases. This CDR3 is built from 11 residues. Germline V gene data show CDR1 as SGHVS and CDR2 as FQNEAQ. CDR3 nucleotides: TGTGCCAGCAGACGGGACAGTCCCGCTTTCTTT. It specifies CASRRDSPAFF.

This clonotype turned up a few times. The chain uses TRBV2 and TRBJ2-2; D is perhaps TRBD2 (5 bases). The CDR3 is made up of 14 amino acids. Germline V CDR1 and CDR2: SNHLY, FYNNEI. V was shortened by 4 bases and J by 2 bases, with 8 bases between the two germline ends. The CDR3 bases are TGTGCCAGCAGTGTTTCGGGAAACACCGGGGAGCTGTTTTTT. Its translation: CASSVSGNTGELFF.

This clonotype was picked up many times. This chain uses TRBV2 with TRBJ2-7; D ambiguous. With 7 bases removed from V and 6 bases from J, the gap between germline ends came to 10 bases. Germline assignment: CDR1 SNHLY and CDR2 FYNNEI. CDR3 length: 11 residues. The CDR3 sequence is CASNGFGEQYF. The CDR3 nucleotides read TGTGCCAGCAATGGGTTTGGCGAGCAGTACTTC.

The chain employs TRBV9 and TRBJ2-3; D gene unclear. Germline V lookup: CDR1 SGDLS, CDR2 YYNGEE. V was cut by 3 bases and J by 0 bases, with 11 bases left in between. The CDR3 sequence is 15 residues long. The CDR3 reads CASSAGSSSTDTQYF. In nucleotides, the CDR3 is TGTGCCAGCAGCGCCGGGTCCTCTAGCACAGATACGCAGTATTTT.